This passage covers 15 T cell receptor beta chains from one sample sequenced in a study of cytotoxic CD8 clonotypes in ibrutinib-treated CLL (TCRdb year 2021). What the time point label conveys for this sample: progressive disease on ibrutinib. The library was prepared using the immunoSEQ multiplex PCR assay. The immuneACCESS repertoire file appears here via TCRdb, limited to in-frame rearrangements. These files lack a portion of the clones; in checked studies, under half of the deficit traces to unresolved V genes, and the cause of the others is not known. The sample records about 300,000 clones, around 76% of which are singletons. Around 5.3% of the sample is held by the ten biggest clonotypes. Sequencing used PBMCs, obtained at disease progression, from a patient treated with ibrutinib. The receptors come from a human donor with chronic lymphocytic leukemia.

J is TRBJ2-5 and V is TRBV4-1, with a tentative D call TRBD1 (6 bases). The CDR3 has 17 amino acids. The V end lost 4 bases, the J end lost 2 bases, and 20 bases lay between the germline ends. The germline gives CDR1 MGHRA, CDR2 YSYEKL. CDR3 bases: TGCGCCAGCAGCCGTACGGACAGTTGGGCTACTCAAGAGACCCAGTACTTC. Its protein is CASSRTDSWATQETQYF.

The chain couples TRBV25-1 to TRBJ2-5; 9 bases agree with TRBD1. V shed 4 bases and J 5 bases; nucleotides not matched to a gene: 5. From germline, CDR1 is MGHDK and CDR2 SYGVNS. The CDR3 is 14 residues long. CDR3 residues: CASSGQGVVETQYF. The DNA for the CDR3 is TGTGCCAGCAGTGGACAGGGGGTAGTGGAGACCCAGTACTTC.

The gene calls are TRBV4-3 and TRBJ2-1; 9 bases agree with TRBD2. This CDR3 has 14 residues. The V and J ends lost 4 bases and 4 bases, in that order; junction bases with no gene match: 2. Germline V gene data show CDR1 as LGHNA and CDR2 as YSLEER. CDR3 DNA sequence: TGCGCCAGCAGCCGACTAGCGGAATACAATGAGCAGTTCTTC. Translated, it gives CASSRLAEYNEQFF.

This clone was recorded a few times. The V and J genes are TRBV6-1 and TRBJ2-7; D gene uncertain. Trimming took 7 bases from V and 3 from J, leaving 7 bases between them. Germline V gene data show CDR1 as MNHNS and CDR2 as SASEGT. The CDR3 sequence is 11 residues long. For the CDR3, the DNA is TGTGCCAGCACCCATTACTACGAGCAGTACTTC. It yields the protein CASTHYYEQYF.

This clone was recorded only once. This rearrangement joins TRBV29-1 to TRBJ2-3; 10 bases align to TRBD1. This CDR3 spans 15 amino acids. Trimming took 7 bases from V and 3 from J; bases not matched to a gene: 10. The germline V gene encodes CDR1 SQVTM and CDR2 ANQGSEA. The CDR3 DNA sequence: TGCAGCGCCCATCGTTGGACAGGGGGGACAGATACGCAGTATTTT. It is translated as CSAHRWTGGTDTQYF.

The rearrangement links TRBV6-5 to TRBJ2-5; TRBD1 matches at 7 bases. Germline V CDR1 and CDR2: MNHEY, SVGAGI. The CDR3 totals 14 residues. V was clipped by 6 bases and J by 5 bases; unmatched bases: 9. DNA for the CDR3: TGTGCCAGCAGCCCCGGGACAGCCCCTGAGACCCAGTACTTC. It yields the protein CASSPGTAPETQYF.

This clone was recorded a few times. V gene TRBV19 combines with J gene TRBJ2-7; D may match TRBD1 or TRBD2 (5 bases each). V was trimmed by 5 bases and J by 2 bases, leaving 13 bases between them. CDR3 length: 14 amino acids. CDR1 is LNHDA, CDR2 SQIVND, per germline (reference sequence). CDR3 nucleotide sequence: TGTGCCAGTAGTGGTGAGGGACCGCCCTACGAGCAGTACTTC. Encoded protein: CASSGEGPPYEQYF.

The chain joins TRBV5-1 to TRBJ2-1; 10 nucleotides line up with TRBD2. This CDR3 comprises 19 residues. Per the germline V gene, CDR1 is SGHRS and CDR2 is YFSETQ. Germline trimming cut 3 bases from V and 15 bases from J; bases unmatched to any gene: 27. CDR3 bases: TGCGCCAGCAGCTACGGGACTAGCGACCTACCCCTACCATTTAGTAGAGGGTTCTTC. Protein sequence: CASSYGTSDLPLPFSRGFF.

V and J are TRBV7-8 and TRBJ1-1; 8 positions agree with TRBD1. The germline CDR1 and CDR2 sequences are SGHVS and FQNEAQ. V dropped 1 base and J dropped 5; count of bases not matched to a gene: 9. The CDR3 runs 16 residues. The CDR3 loop is CASSLGFQGAGTEAFF. CDR3 bases: TGTGCCAGCAGCTTAGGATTTCAGGGGGCGGGGACTGAAGCTTTCTTT.

The rearrangement links TRBV6-6 to TRBJ1-2; TRBD1 matches at 7 bases. CDR1 is MNHNY and CDR2 is SVGAGI in the germline V gene (reference sequence). This CDR3 has 13 amino acids. Trimming removed 2 bases from V and 13 bases from J; junction bases left unmatched: 10. The CDR3 is CASSYTPPGDSTF. CDR3 sequence (DNA): TGTGCCAGCAGTTACACTCCCCCCGGGGACAGCACCTTC.

In its sample, this clone was seen a few times. The rearrangement uses TRBV6-6 and TRBJ1-2; weak D call: TRBD1 (5 bases). This CDR3 comprises 15 residues. V was pared by 2 bases and J by 7 bases, with 17 bases between. Germline V CDR1 and CDR2: MNHNY, SVGAGI (reference sequence). Written as DNA, the CDR3 is TGTGCCAGCAGTTACAGTCCTGGGGGGTCCGGTGGCTACACCTTC. This sequence encodes CASSYSPGGSGGYTF.

This rearrangement joins TRBV6-1 to TRBJ1-5; 9 nucleotides agree with TRBD1. V gave up 4 bases and J gave up 9 bases; unmatched junction bases: 10. This CDR3 has 15 amino acids. The V gene's germline CDR1 is MNHNS and CDR2 SASEGT. CDR3 amino acids: CASSATVGQGWPQHF. In nucleotides, the CDR3 is TGTGCCAGCAGTGCGACCGTTGGACAGGGGTGGCCCCAGCATTTT.

This clone was counted once. The chain employs TRBV7-9 and TRBJ1-2, with 11 bases identical to TRBD1. The germline V gene encodes CDR1 SEHNR and CDR2 FQNEAQ (reference sequence). Germline trimming cut 1 base from V and 8 bases from J; bases unmatched to any gene: 6. The CDR3 length is 15 residues. CDR3 amino acids: CASSLEDRGRTGYTF. The DNA for the CDR3 is TGTGCCAGCAGCTTAGAGGACAGGGGGCGCACCGGCTACACCTTC.

The chain uses TRBV11-3 and TRBJ2-5; 12 bases are shared with TRBD1. Germline values: CDR1 SGHNT, CDR2 YENEEA. The length of the CDR3 is 16 residues. The V and J ends lost 5 bases and 1 base, in that order; junction bases with no gene match: 5. The CDR3 nucleotides are TGTGCCAGCAGCCTAGGGACAGGGGGCCTCCAAGAGACCCAGTACTTC. Amino acid sequence: CASSLGTGGLQETQYF.

The CDR3 is CASSPRLGNTGELFF. In DNA, the CDR3 is TGTGCCAGCTCACCAAGGTTGGGGAACACCGGGGAGCTGTTTTTT. The gene calls are TRBV18 and TRBJ2-2; D remains ambiguous. CDR3 size: 15 residues. CDR1 is KGHSH and CDR2 is LQKENI in the germline V gene. The V gene lost 2 bases and the J gene lost 1 base, with 8 bases spanning the gap.